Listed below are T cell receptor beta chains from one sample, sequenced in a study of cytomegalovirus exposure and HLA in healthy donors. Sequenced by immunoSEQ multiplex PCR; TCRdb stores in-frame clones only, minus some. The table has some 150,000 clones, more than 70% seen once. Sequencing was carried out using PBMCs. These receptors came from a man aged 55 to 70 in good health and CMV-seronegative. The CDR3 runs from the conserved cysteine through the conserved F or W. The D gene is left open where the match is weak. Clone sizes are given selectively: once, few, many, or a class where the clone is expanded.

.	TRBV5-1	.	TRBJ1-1	CASSLRGNTEAFF	TGCGCCAGCAGCTTGAGGGGGAACACTGAAGCTTTCTTT
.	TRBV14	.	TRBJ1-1	CASSRLEATEAFF	TGTGCCAGCAGCCGACTGGAGGCCACTGAAGCTTTCTTT
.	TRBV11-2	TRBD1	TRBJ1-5	CASSSTTGGGQPQHF	TGTGCCAGCAGCTCCACAACAGGGGGTGGTCAGCCCCAGCATTTT
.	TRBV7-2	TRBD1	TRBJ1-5	CASSSQGDGQPQHF	TGTGCCAGCAGCTCCCAGGGGGACGGTCAGCCCCAGCATTTT
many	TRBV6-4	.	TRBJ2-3	CASRRTEAGTDTQYF	TGTGCCAGCAGAAGAACCGAGGCGGGGACAGATACGCAGTATTTT
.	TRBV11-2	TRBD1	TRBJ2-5	CASSLVPWGTGEETQYF	TGTGCCAGCAGCTTAGTCCCCTGGGGGACAGGGGAAGAGACCCAGTACTTC
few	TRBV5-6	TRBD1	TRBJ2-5	CASSSNPGQGEETQYF	TGTGCCAGCAGCTCAAATCCGGGACAGGGCGAAGAGACCCAGTACTTC
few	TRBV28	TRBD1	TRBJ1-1	CASSLDRENTEAFF	TGTGCCAGCAGTCTAGACAGGGAGAACACTGAAGCTTTCTTT
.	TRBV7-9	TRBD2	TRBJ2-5	CASSLGSNSGETQYF	TGTGCCAGCAGCTTAGGTTCTAATAGCGGGGAGACCCAGTACTTC
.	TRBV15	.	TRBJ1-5	CATRGDSNQPQHF	TGTGCCACCCGGGGGGATAGCAATCAGCCCCAGCATTTT
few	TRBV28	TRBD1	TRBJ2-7	CASNNAGGPYEQYF	TGTGCCAGCAACAACGCAGGGGGACCATACGAGCAGTACTTC
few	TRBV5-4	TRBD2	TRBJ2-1	CASSPGTSGGNEQFF	TGTGCCAGCAGCCCAGGGACTAGCGGGGGGAATGAGCAGTTCTTC
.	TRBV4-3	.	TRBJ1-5	CASSQDGIQPQHF	TGCGCCAGCAGCCAAGACGGGATTCAGCCCCAGCATTTT
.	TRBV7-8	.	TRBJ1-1	CASSFDRSQGTEAFF	TGTGCCAGCAGCTTTGACAGGAGCCAAGGGACTGAAGCTTTCTTT
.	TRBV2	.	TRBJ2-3	CARSRDSQVDTQYF	TGTGCCAGATCTCGGGACTCCCAGGTGGATACGCAGTATTTT
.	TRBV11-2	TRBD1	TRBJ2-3	CASSLQRTGADTQYF	TGTGCCAGCAGCTTACAAAGGACAGGGGCAGATACGCAGTATTTT
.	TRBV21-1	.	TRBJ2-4	CASSRPGLAGGGIQYF	TGTGCCAGCAGCAGACCGGGACTAGCGGGGGGGGGTATTCAGTACTTC
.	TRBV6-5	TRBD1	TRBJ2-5	CASSSAGTAAQYF	TGTGCCAGCAGTTCGGCAGGGACAGCGGCCCAGTACTTC
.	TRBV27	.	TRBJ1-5	CASKWSGGGNQPQHF	TGTGCCAGCAAATGGAGCGGGGGAGGCAATCAGCCCCAGCATTTT
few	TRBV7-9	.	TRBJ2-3	CASSPQGSTDTQYF	TGTGCCAGCAGCCCTCAGGGGAGTACAGATACGCAGTATTTT
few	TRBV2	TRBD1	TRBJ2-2	CAGGDRVGTGELFF	TGTGCCGGGGGGGACAGGGTTGGCACCGGGGAGCTGTTTTTT
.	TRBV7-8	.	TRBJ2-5	CASSLMGRPRETQYF	TGTGCCAGCAGCTTAATGGGGCGCCCCAGGGAGACCCAGTACTTC
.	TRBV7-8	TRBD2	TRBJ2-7	CASSGTSGSSYEQYF	TGTGCCAGCAGCGGGACTAGCGGGAGCTCCTACGAGCAGTACTTC
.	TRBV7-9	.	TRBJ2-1	CASPYSPNEQFF	TGTGCCAGCCCGTATAGCCCCAATGAGCAGTTCTTC
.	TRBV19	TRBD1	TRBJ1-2	CASSPTGGARGYTF	TGTGCCAGTAGTCCGACAGGGGGCGCGAGGGGCTACACCTTC
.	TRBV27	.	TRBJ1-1	CASSHDGVNTEAFF	TGTGCCAGCAGCCACGACGGAGTGAACACTGAAGCTTTCTTT
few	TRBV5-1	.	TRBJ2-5	CASSGRGTVQETQYF	TGCGCCAGCAGCGGACGGGGGACTGTGCAAGAGACCCAGTACTTC
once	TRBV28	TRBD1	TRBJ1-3	CASRHNTGGTGNTIYF	TGTGCCAGCAGGCATAACACAGGGGGCACTGGAAACACCATATATTTT
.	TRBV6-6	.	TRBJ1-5	CASSYSAGSNQPQHF	TGTGCCAGCAGTTACTCGGCAGGTTCCAATCAGCCCCAGCATTTT
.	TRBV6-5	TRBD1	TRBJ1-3	CASSYSVWDRGNTIYF	TGTGCCAGCAGTTACAGCGTATGGGACAGGGGCAACACCATATATTTT
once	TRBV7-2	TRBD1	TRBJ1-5	CASSLTGVSNQPQHF	TGTGCCAGCAGCTTGACAGGGGTTAGCAATCAGCCCCAGCATTTT
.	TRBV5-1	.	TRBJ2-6	CASSLVAGTGANVLTF	TGCGCCAGCAGCTTGGTGGCAGGGACTGGGGCCAACGTCCTGACTTTC
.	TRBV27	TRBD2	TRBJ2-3	CASRPAGGPITQYF	TGTGCCAGCAGACCAGCGGGAGGACCCATTACGCAGTATTTT
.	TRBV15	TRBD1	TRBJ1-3	CATSRGTGAGNTIYF	TGTGCCACCAGCAGAGGGACAGGGGCTGGAAACACCATATATTTT
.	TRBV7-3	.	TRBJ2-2	CASSPSNTGELFF	TGTGCCAGCAGCCCCTCGAACACCGGGGAGCTGTTTTTT
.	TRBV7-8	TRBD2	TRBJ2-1	CASSPKAGGYNEQFF	TGTGCCAGCAGCCCCAAAGCGGGAGGGTACAATGAGCAGTTCTTC
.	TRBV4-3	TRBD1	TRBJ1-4	CASSQNTGATLNEKLFF	TGCGCCAGCAGCCAAAATACAGGGGCGACGCTAAATGAAAAACTGTTTTTT
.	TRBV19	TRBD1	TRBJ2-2	CASSSQGAGIGTGELFF	TGTGCCAGTAGTTCCCAGGGGGCGGGAATCGGGACCGGGGAGCTGTTTTTT
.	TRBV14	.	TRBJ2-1	CASSQVSPGNEQFF	TGTGCCAGCAGCCAAGTAAGTCCAGGCAATGAGCAGTTCTTC
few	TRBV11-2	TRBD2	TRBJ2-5	CASSPRLAEETQYF	TGTGCCAGCAGCCCGCGACTAGCCGAAGAGACCCAGTACTTC
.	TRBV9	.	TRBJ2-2	CASSDRRLNTGELFF	TGTGCCAGCAGCGATAGGCGGCTGAACACCGGGGAGCTGTTTTTT
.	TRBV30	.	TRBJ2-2	CAWSGAGGTNTGELFF	TGTGCCTGGAGTGGAGCGGGCGGAACGAACACCGGGGAGCTGTTTTTT
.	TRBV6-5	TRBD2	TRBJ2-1	CASSYSTSGIYNEQFF	TGTGCCAGCAGTTACAGTACTAGCGGGATCTACAATGAGCAGTTCTTC